Shown below are 7 T cell receptor beta chains from a single sample sequenced in a study of blood T cell repertoires in COVID-19. This table comes from immunoSEQ multiplex PCR, and its TCRdb copy is limited to in-frame clones, with some not included. Altogether around 30,000 clones are present, under 80% being singletons, with the ten largest covering 6% to 8%. Sequences were obtained from peripheral blood. All receptors come from a woman in her 70s with active or convalescent COVID-19.

The chain has TRBV7-2 and TRBJ2-1; 8 bases line up with TRBD2. The germline gives CDR1 SGHTA, CDR2 FQGNSA. The CDR3 consists of 15 residues. V trimming: 0 bases; J trimming: 3 bases; junction bases outside the gene matches: 1. The chain's CDR3 is CASSLAAGGYNEQFF. The CDR3 DNA follows: TGTGCCAGCAGCTTAGCGGCGGGGGGCTACAATGAGCAGTTCTTC.

The gene calls are TRBV19 and TRBJ2-2, with 12 bases fitting TRBD2. The CDR3 has 18 amino acids. Germline CDR1 is LNHDA and CDR2 is SQIVND (reference sequence). Trimming took 4 bases from V and 0 from J; bases not matched to a gene: 6. The CDR3 loop is CASSRGTSGRANTGELFF. The CDR3 nucleotides are TGTGCCAGTAGTAGGGGGACTAGCGGGCGCGCGAACACCGGGGAGCTGTTTTTT.

The genes are TRBV14 and TRBJ2-7, with a tentative D call TRBD1 (5 bases). The CDR3 consists of 16 residues. Germline lookup yields CDR1 SGHDN and CDR2 FVKESK. Trimming took 1 base from V and 0 from J, leaving 13 bases between them. The CDR3 region is CASSQAKGWRSYEQYF. CDR3 coding DNA: TGTGCCAGCAGCCAAGCAAAGGGGTGGCGCTCCTACGAGCAGTACTTC.

The rearrangement uses TRBV12-5 and TRBJ2-7; 7 nucleotides line up with TRBD1. Germline loops: CDR1 LGHNT, CDR2 FRNRAP. The CDR3 runs to 14 residues. With V trimmed by 1 base and J by 2 bases, 2 bases remained unmatched. For the CDR3, the DNA is TGTGCTAGTGGTTTGGGACAGGGACCCTACGAGCAGTACTTC. Its protein product is CASGLGQGPYEQYF.

This clone appeared a few times. The chain recombines TRBV30 with TRBJ1-6; maybe TRBD1 (6 bases). The CDR3 has 19 residues. CDR1 GTSNPN and CDR2 SVGIG come from the germline V gene (reference sequence). With 0 bases removed from V and 0 bases from J, the gap between germline ends came to 18 bases. CDR3 nucleotides: TGTGCCTGGAGTGTACACCGGACAGTGGGGAGCTCCTATAATTCACCCCTCCACTTT. Translating gives CAWSVHRTVGSSYNSPLHF.

The chain is built from TRBV30 and TRBJ1-5, with TRBD1 identical over 8 bases. Germline V gene lookup returns CDR1 GTSNPN and CDR2 SVGIG (reference sequence). V was clipped by 0 bases and J by 6 bases; unmatched bases: 4. CDR3 size: 14 residues. The DNA for the CDR3 is TGTGCCTGGAGTGTCGGACAGGGAAGTCAGCCCCAGCATTTT. Amino acid sequence: CAWSVGQGSQPQHF. Filled out from reference TRBV30 and TRBJ1-5, the complete variable domain reads SQTIHQWPATLVQPVGSPLSLECTVEGTSNPNLYWYRQAAGRGLQLLFYSVGIGQISSEVPQNLSASRPQDRQFILSSKKLLLSDSGFYLCAWSVGQGSQPQHFGDGTRLSIL.

The V and J genes are TRBV5-1 and TRBJ2-7; 8 bases are a match to TRBD1. CDR3 size: 14 residues. Per the germline V gene, CDR1 is SGHRS and CDR2 is YFSETQ. Germline trimming cut 3 bases from V and 2 bases from J; bases unmatched to any gene: 4. The CDR3 protein is CASSWGQATYEQYF. DNA of the CDR3: TGCGCCAGCAGCTGGGGACAGGCCACCTACGAGCAGTACTTC. The full variable domain, in which reference TRBV5-1 and TRBJ2-7 provide the parts outside the CDR3, is KAGVTQTPRYLIKTRGQQVTLSCSPISGHRSVSWYQQTPGQGLQFLFEYFSETQRNKGNFPGRFSGRQFSNSRSEMNVSTLELGDSALYLCASSWGQATYEQYFGPGTRLTVT.